One and the same sample provided the 9 T cell receptor beta chains below, sequenced in a study of sequential checkpoint blockade in melanoma. Treatment specified: randomized to nivolumab then ipilimumab (arm A) or the reverse (arm B). Method: immunoSEQ multiplex PCR; TCRdb's copy keeps in-frame clones and lacks some. The sample has 35,000 to 40,000 clones; over 75% are singletons. The specimen was CD8+ T cells sorted from blood (inferred from file names), collected from a patient given nivolumab and ipilimumab in sequence. The receptors were gathered from a human donor with melanoma.

The chain combines TRBV5-1 with TRBJ2-5; D unresolved. This CDR3 contains 15 residues. Trimming removed 1 base from V and 4 bases from J, with 14 bases in between. Germline CDR1 is SGHRS and CDR2 is YFSETQ. DNA of the CDR3: TGCGCCAGCAGCTTGTCTCGGTCTATATTAGAGACCCAGTACTTC. It encodes CASSLSRSILETQYF.

The chain uses TRBV5-6 and TRBJ2-2; D unresolved. The CDR3 contains 12 residues. The V gene's germline CDR1 is SGHDT and CDR2 YYEEEE. V lost 4 bases and J 6 bases, leaving 7 bases between the germline ends. CDR3 protein: CASSGSSGELFF. CDR3 coding DNA: TGTGCCAGCAGCGGTAGTTCCGGGGAGCTGTTTTTT.

The chain couples TRBV5-4 to TRBJ1-2, with D maybe TRBD1 (6 bases). Germline V gene data show CDR1 as SGHNT and CDR2 as YYREEE (reference sequence). V was shortened by 1 base and J by 4 bases, with 17 bases between the two germline ends. This CDR3 is built from 16 residues. This CDR3 reads CASSLYGWGLGYGYTF. DNA of the CDR3: TGTGCCAGCAGCTTGTATGGTTGGGGGCTTGGCTATGGCTACACCTTC.

The rearrangement uses TRBV27 and TRBJ1-5; D gene ambiguous. Germline V CDR1 and CDR2: MNHEY, SMNVEV (reference sequence). V was clipped by 5 bases and J by 6 bases, with 14 bases between them. This CDR3 contains 14 residues. The CDR3 loop is CASSMRSGGQPQHF. For the CDR3, the DNA is TGTGCCAGCAGTATGAGGTCGGGAGGTCAGCCCCAGCATTTT.

This chain uses TRBV29-1 with TRBJ2-7; 13 nucleotides align to TRBD2. Germline lookup yields CDR1 SQVTM and CDR2 ANQGSEA. The V gene end was trimmed by 6 bases and the J gene end by 2 bases; junction bases not matched to a gene: 10. There are 16 residues in the CDR3. CDR3 sequence reads: CSVDPPGLAGPYEQYV. The DNA for the CDR3 is TGCAGCGTCGACCCGCCGGGACTAGCGGGACCCTACGAGCAGTACGTC.

This clone turned up a few times. The chain combines TRBV29-1 with TRBJ2-6; the match to TRBD1 covers 12 bases. Germline V lookup: CDR1 SQVTM, CDR2 ANQGSEA. The CDR3 consists of 18 residues. Trimming removed 0 bases from V and 1 base from J; junction bases left unmatched: 4. The CDR3 DNA is TGCAGCGTTGAAGAATGGGACAGGGGGCTATCTGGGGCCAACGTCCTGACTTTC. Translation gives CSVEEWDRGLSGANVLTF.

The chain carries TRBV15 and TRBJ2-1; D perhaps matches TRBD1 (5 bases). The V end was cut by 0 bases, the J end by 4 bases, with 13 bases between. CDR1 LNHNV and CDR2 YYDKDF come from the germline V gene (reference sequence). This CDR3 contains 16 residues. The CDR3 spells CATSREDRTAYNEQFF. In nucleotides, the CDR3 is TGTGCCACCAGCAGAGAAGACAGAACCGCTTACAATGAGCAGTTCTTC.

This chain joins TRBV15 and TRBJ1-1; TRBD1 matches 10 bases. The J segment lost 1 base and the V segment lost 0 bases, leaving 2 bases of the junction unmatched. Germline values: CDR1 LNHNV, CDR2 YYDKDF (reference sequence). This CDR3 has 16 residues. The CDR3 DNA reads as TGTGCCACCAGCAGAGAGCGGGACAGGGGGAACACTGAAGCTTTCTTT. Amino acid sequence: CATSRERDRGNTEAFF.

V is TRBV28 and J is TRBJ2-7; 9 bases match TRBD1. J was trimmed by 6 bases and V by 6 bases; bases with no gene match: 9. CDR1 is MDHEN, CDR2 SYDVKM, per germline. The CDR3 covers 14 residues. The CDR3 sequence is CASRVTGGHAEQYF. In DNA form, the CDR3 reads TGTGCCAGCAGGGTGACAGGGGGTCACGCCGAGCAGTACTTC. The full variable domain, in which reference TRBV28 and TRBJ2-7 provide the parts outside the CDR3, is DVKVTQSSRYLVKRTGEKVFLECVQDMDHENMFWYRQDPGLGLRLIYFSYDVKMKEKGDIPEGYSVSREKKERFSLILESASTNQTSMYLCASRVTGGHAEQYFGPGTRLTVT.